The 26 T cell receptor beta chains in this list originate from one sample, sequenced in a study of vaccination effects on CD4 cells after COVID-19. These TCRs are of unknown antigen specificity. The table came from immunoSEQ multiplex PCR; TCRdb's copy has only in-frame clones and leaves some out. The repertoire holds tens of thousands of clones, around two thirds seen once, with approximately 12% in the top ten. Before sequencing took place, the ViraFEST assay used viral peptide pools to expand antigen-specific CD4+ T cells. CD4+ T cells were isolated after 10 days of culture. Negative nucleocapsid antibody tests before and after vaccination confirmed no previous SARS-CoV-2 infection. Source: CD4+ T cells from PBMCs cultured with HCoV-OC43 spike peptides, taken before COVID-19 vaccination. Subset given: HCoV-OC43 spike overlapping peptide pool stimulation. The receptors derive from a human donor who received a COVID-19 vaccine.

DNA for the CDR3: TGCGCCAGCAGCTTGGCCCCCGGGAGAACCTACGAGCAGTACTTC. Encoded protein: CASSLAPGRTYEQYF. This rearrangement joins TRBV5-1 to TRBJ2-7, with D tentatively TRBD2 (6 bases). Germline V gene lookup returns CDR1 SGHRS and CDR2 YFSETQ. V was cut by 0 bases and J by 2 bases, with 12 bases left in between. The CDR3 is 15 amino acids.

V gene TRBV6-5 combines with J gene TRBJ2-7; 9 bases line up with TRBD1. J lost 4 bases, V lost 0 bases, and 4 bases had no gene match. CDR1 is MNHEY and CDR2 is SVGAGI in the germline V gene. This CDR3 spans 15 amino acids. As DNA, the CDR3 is TGTGCCAGCAGTTACTCGGGGACAGGGACGTACGAGCAGTACTTC. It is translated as CASSYSGTGTYEQYF.

CDR3 sequence reads: CASSWAGPTAQETQYF. The CDR3 nucleotides are TGCGCCAGCAGCTGGGCCGGGCCAACCGCTCAAGAGACCCAGTACTTC. V usage is TRBV5-1 and J usage is TRBJ2-5; D is unclear. The V gene lost 3 bases and the J gene lost 2 bases, with 17 bases spanning the gap. This CDR3 region has 16 residues. The V gene's germline CDR1 is SGHRS and CDR2 YFSETQ. Variable domain in full (rest from reference TRBV5-1 and TRBJ2-5): KAGVTQTPRYLIKTRGQQVTLSCSPISGHRSVSWYQQTPGQGLQFLFEYFSETQRNKGNFPGRFSGRQFSNSRSEMNVSTLELGDSALYLCASSWAGPTAQETQYFGPGTRLLVL.

CDR3 sequence (DNA): TGTGCCAGCAGTTCAAGACGGACAGGGGACAGCGGGGAGCTGTTTTTT. Protein: CASSSRRTGDSGELFF. The chain carries TRBV7-9 and TRBJ2-2; 9 bases line up with TRBD1. V was clipped by 6 bases and J by 7 bases; unmatched bases: 12. The CDR3 is 16 amino acids. The germline V gene has CDR1 SEHNR and CDR2 FQNEAQ (reference sequence).

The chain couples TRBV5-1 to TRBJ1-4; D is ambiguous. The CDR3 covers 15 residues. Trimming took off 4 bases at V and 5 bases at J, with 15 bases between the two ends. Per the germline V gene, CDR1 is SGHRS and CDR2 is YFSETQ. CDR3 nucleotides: TGCGCCAGCAGCCCGGTCGGACTTCCAAATGAAAAACTGTTTTTT. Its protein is CASSPVGLPNEKLFF. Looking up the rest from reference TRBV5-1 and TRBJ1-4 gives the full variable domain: KAGVTQTPRYLIKTRGQQVTLSCSPISGHRSVSWYQQTPGQGLQFLFEYFSETQRNKGNFPGRFSGRQFSNSRSEMNVSTLELGDSALYLCASSPVGLPNEKLFFGSGTQLSVL.

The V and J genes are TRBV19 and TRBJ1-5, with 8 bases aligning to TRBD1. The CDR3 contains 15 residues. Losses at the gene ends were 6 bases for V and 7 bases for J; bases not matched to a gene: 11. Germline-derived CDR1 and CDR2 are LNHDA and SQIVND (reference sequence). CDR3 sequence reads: CASRNSDREEQPQHF. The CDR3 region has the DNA TGTGCCAGTAGGAATTCGGACAGGGAGGAACAGCCCCAGCATTTT. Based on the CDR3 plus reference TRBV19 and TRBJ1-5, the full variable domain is DGGITQSPKYLFRKEGQNVTLSCEQNLNHDAMYWYRQDPGQGLRLIYYSQIVNDFQKGDIAEGYSVSREKKESFPLTVTSAQKNPTAFYLCASRNSDREEQPQHFGDGTRLSIL.

CDR3 loop: CASKDSATNEKLFF. The CDR3 DNA sequence: TGTGCCAGCAAGGACAGTGCAACTAATGAAAAACTGTTTTTT. The chain recombines TRBV6-5 with TRBJ1-4, with D maybe TRBD1 (6 bases). This CDR3 region has 14 residues. The germline V gene encodes CDR1 MNHEY and CDR2 SVGAGI. V was trimmed by 7 bases and J by 0 bases, leaving 9 bases between them.

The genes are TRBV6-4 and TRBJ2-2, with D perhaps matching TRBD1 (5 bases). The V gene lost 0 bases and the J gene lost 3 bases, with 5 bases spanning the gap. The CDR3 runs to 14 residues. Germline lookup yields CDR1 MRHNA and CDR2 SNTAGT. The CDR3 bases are TGTGCCAGCAGTGACTCAGGGGACACCGGGGAGCTGTTTTTT. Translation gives CASSDSGDTGELFF.

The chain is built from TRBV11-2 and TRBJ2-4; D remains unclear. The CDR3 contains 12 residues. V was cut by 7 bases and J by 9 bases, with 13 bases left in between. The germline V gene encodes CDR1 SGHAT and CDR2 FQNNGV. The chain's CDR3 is CASTSLRGIQYF. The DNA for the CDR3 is TGTGCCAGCACCAGTCTCCGAGGCATTCAGTACTTC.

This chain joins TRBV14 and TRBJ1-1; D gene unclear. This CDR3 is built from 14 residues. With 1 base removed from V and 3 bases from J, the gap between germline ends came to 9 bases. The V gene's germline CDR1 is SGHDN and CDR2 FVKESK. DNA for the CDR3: TGTGCCAGCAGCCAAGTTTCACAACACACTGAAGCTTTCTTT. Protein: CASSQVSQHTEAFF. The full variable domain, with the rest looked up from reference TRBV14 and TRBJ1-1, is EAGVTQFPSHSVIEKGQTVTLRCDPISGHDNLYWYRRVMGKEIKFLLHFVKESKQDESGMPNNRFLAERTGGTYSTLKVQPAELEDSGVYFCASSQVSQHTEAFFGQGTRLTVV.

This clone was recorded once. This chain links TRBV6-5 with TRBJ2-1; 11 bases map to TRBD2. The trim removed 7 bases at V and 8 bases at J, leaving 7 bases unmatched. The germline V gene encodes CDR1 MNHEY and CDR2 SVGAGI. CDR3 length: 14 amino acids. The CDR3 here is CASKGLAEVDEQFF. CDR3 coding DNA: TGTGCCAGCAAGGGACTAGCGGAGGTGGATGAGCAGTTCTTC.

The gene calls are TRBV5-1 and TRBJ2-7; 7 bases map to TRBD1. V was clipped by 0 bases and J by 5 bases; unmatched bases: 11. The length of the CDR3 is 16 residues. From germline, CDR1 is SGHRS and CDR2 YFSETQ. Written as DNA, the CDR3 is TGCGCCAGCAGCTTGGGTTCTCGCGACAGGGCCCACGAGCAGTACTTC. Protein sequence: CASSLGSRDRAHEQYF.

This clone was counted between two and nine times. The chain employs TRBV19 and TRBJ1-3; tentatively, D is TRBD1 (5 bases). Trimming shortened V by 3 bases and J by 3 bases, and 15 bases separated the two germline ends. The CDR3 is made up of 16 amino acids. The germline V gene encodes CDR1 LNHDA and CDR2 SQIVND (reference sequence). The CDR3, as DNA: TGTGCCAGTAGTATTATGGGGGAAGGCCTTGGAAACACCATATATTTT. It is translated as CASSIMGEGLGNTIYF.

CDR3 amino acids: CASSSRTATPLGTEAFF. The CDR3, as DNA: TGTGCCAGCAGCTCCCGAACGGCCACTCCCTTGGGCACTGAAGCTTTCTTT. The genes are TRBV11-2 and TRBJ1-1; D is uncertain. Trimming cost V 4 bases and J 4 bases, with 22 bases left between them. Germline-derived CDR1 and CDR2 are SGHAT and FQNNGV. This CDR3 is 17 amino acids long.

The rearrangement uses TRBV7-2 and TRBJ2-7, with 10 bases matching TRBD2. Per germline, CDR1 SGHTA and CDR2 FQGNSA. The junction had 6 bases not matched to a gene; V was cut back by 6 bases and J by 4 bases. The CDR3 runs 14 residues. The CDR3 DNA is TGTGCCAGCAGACGAACTAGCGGGATGTACGAGCAGTACTTC. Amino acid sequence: CASRRTSGMYEQYF.

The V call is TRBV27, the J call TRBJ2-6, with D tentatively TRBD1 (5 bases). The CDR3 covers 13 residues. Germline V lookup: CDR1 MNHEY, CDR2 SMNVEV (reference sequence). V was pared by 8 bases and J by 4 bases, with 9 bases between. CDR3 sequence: CASGAPGANVLTF. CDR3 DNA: TGTGCCAGCGGGGCGCCCGGGGCCAACGTCCTGACTTTC.

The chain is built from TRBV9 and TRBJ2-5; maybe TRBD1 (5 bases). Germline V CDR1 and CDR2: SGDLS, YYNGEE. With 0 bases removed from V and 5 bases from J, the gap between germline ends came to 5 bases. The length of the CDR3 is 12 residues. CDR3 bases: TGTGCCAGCAGCGTAGCAGGGGAGACCCAGTACTTC. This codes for CASSVAGETQYF.

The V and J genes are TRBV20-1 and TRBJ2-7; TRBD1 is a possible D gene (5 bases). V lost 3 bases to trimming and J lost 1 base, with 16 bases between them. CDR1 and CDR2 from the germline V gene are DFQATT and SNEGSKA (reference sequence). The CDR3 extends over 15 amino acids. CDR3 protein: CSASLLRGQSYEQYF. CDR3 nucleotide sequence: TGCAGTGCTAGTTTATTGAGAGGACAATCCTACGAGCAGTACTTC.

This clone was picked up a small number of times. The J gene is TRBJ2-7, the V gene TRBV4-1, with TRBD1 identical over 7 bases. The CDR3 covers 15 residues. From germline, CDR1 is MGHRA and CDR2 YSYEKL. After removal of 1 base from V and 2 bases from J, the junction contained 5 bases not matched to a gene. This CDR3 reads CASSQGTGGTYEQYF. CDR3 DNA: TGCGCCAGCAGCCAAGGGACAGGTGGGACCTACGAGCAGTACTTC.

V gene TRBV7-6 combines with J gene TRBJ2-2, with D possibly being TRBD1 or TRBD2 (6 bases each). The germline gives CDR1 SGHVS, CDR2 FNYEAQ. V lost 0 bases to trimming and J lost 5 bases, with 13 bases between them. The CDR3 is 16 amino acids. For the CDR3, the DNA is TGTGCCAGCAGCTTAGCGCATCGGGGGCGGACCGGGGAGCTGTTTTTT. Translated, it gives CASSLAHRGRTGELFF.

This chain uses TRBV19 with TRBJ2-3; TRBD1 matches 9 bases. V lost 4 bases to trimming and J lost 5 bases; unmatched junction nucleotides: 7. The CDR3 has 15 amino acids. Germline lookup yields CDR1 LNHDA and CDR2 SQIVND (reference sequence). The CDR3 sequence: CASSSQQGAGDTQYF. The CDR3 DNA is TGTGCCAGTAGTAGCCAACAGGGGGCCGGAGATACGCAGTATTTT.

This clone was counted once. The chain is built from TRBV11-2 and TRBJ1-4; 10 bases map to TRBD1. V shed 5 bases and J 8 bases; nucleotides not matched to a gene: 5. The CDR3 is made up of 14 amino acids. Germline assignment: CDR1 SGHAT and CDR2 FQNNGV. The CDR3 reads CASSRDRGREKLFF. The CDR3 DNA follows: TGTGCCAGCAGCCGGGACAGGGGAAGAGAAAAACTGTTTTTT.

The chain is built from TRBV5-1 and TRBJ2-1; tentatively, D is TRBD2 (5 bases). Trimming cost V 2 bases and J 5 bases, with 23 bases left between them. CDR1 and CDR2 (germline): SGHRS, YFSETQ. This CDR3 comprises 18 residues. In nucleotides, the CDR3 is TGCGCCAGCAGCTTACGACCAAATTCGAGGGCGAGGGACAATGAGCAGTTCTTC. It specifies CASSLRPNSRARDNEQFF.

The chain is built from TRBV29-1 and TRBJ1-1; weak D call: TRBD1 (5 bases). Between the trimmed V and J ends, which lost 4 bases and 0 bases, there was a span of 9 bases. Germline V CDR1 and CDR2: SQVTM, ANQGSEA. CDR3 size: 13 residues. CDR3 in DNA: TGCAGCGTTGTTCGGGGGTTGAACACTGAAGCTTTCTTT. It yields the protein CSVVRGLNTEAFF.

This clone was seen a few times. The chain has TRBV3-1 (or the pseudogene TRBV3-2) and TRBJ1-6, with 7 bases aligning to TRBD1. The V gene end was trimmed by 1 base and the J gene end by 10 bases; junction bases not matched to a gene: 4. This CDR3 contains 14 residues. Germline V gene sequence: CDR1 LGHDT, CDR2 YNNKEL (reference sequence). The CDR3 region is CASSQVQGTSPLHF. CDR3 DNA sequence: TGTGCCAGCAGCCAAGTACAGGGGACATCACCCCTCCACTTT.

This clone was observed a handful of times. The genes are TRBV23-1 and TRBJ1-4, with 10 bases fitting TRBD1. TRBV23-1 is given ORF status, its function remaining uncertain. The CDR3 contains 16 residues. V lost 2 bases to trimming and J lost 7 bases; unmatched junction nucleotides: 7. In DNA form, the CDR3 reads TGCGCCAGCAGTCAAGCAGACAGGGGGCGAGGTGAAAAACTGTTTTTT. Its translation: CASSQADRGRGEKLFF.